This T cell receptor beta chain was documented in a study of blood T cell repertoires in COVID-19. Study at large: Italy, Spain and the United States were the sources of the convalescent and acute COVID-19 samples.

The CDR3 is 15 amino acids. Germline loops: CDR1 MGHRA, CDR2 YSYEKL. V lost 4 bases to trimming and J lost 2 bases; unmatched junction nucleotides: 2. Data came from immunoSEQ multiplex PCR; TCRdb stores just in-frame clones and leaves some out. The sample lists about 190,000 clones, about 88% seen once, with approximately 1.1% in the top ten. The J gene is TRBJ2-1, the V gene TRBV4-1, with TRBD1 matching over 10 bases. Sequenced input: peripheral blood. The receptor was derived from a man aged 25-45 years with acute or convalescent COVID-19. The CDR3 loop is CASSRDRGPYNEQFF. CDR3 coding DNA: TGCGCCAGCAGCCGTGACAGGGGGCCCTACAATGAGCAGTTCTTC.